Listed below are T cell receptor beta chains from one sample, sequenced in a study of blood T cell repertoires in COVID-19. Generated by immunoSEQ multiplex PCR, the TCRdb table keeps only in-frame clones and is missing some. The repertoire holds around 100,000 clones, with around 86% as singletons. Material for sequencing was peripheral blood. These TCRs come from a man aged 40-50 years with acute or convalescent COVID-19. The conserved cysteine and the conserved F or W are not part of the CDR3 here.

TRBJ2-3 TRBV7-2 ASSSQTIGTDTQY
TRBJ2-3 TRBV7-9 ASSSRLAGRSTDTQY
TRBJ1-6 TRBV27 ASSSYGQRQTPLH
TRBJ2-1 TRBV7-6 ASSYKTGFGNEQF
TRBJ2-6 TRBV3-1/TRBV3-2 ASTLGGSGANVLT
TRBJ2-3 TRBV18 ASSPLRGRALTDTQY
TRBJ1-2 TRBV10-3 AISARDTTYGYT
TRBJ2-3 TRBV19 ASSIDLERRGTQY
TRBJ1-2 TRBV7-2 ASSLGGEATGYT
TRBJ2-1 TRBV10-3 ATFGGSYYEQF
TRBJ1-2 TRBV6-5 ASSYVGNYGYT
TRBJ2-1 TRBV5-1 ASSLGASDNEQF
TRBJ2-5 TRBV7-9 ASSLARTATQETQY
TRBJ1-1 TRBV15 ATSRVEGLNTEAF
TRBJ1-2 TRBV6-5 ASTHPGGGYT
TRBJ1-1 TRBV27 ASSLLGRDKYTEAF
TRBJ1-1 TRBV19 ASSIGTGPYTEAF
TRBJ1-4 TRBV4-3 ASSQAPPGVGEKLF
TRBJ1-6 TRBV12-5 ASGLVNGQGSSPLH
TRBJ2-7 TRBV5-6 ASSLPQDYEQY
TRBJ1-1 TRBV4-2 ASSPQHGGLGLNTEAF
TRBJ2-1 TRBV11-3 ASSFDFTAFQF
TRBJ1-5 TRBV6-5 ASSPAGGSNQPQH
TRBJ1-6 TRBV30 AGTGGDNSPLH
TRBJ2-1 TRBV13 ASSAQTSGAYNEQF
TRBJ2-7 TRBV7-2 ASSRTSGGSYEQY
TRBJ1-1 TRBV2 ASSQEDLEAF
TRBJ2-5 TRBV4-1 ASSQARLAGQETQY
TRBJ2-5 TRBV2 ASSEDAGGAETQY
TRBJ1-2 TRBV5-6 ASSLSAGGDGYT
TRBJ2-5 TRBV7-2 ASSLGSSGNQETQY
TRBJ1-1 TRBV29-1 SVKTGGNTEAF
TRBJ2-7 TRBV19 ASSTLTSGSSYEQY
TRBJ1-5 TRBV6-2/TRBV6-3 ASSYSFFQPQH
TRBJ2-5 TRBV15 ATSRGGVQRETETQY
TRBJ2-7 TRBV11-2 ASSLDGTAPPYEQY
TRBJ1-6 TRBV23-1 ASSPNDRVRSPLH
TRBJ1-1 TRBV11-3 ASSLFGTDTEAF
TRBJ2-1 TRBV5-1 ASSATSGWTNEQF
TRBJ1-1 TRBV6-5 ASSYARTASEAF
TRBJ2-7 TRBV6-6 ASSLTGTLAYEQY
TRBJ2-7 TRBV12-3/TRBV12-4 ASSRGQYEQY
TRBJ2-4 TRBV21-1 ASTPPQGGHCTEAKNIQY
TRBJ1-3 TRBV18 ASSPKGTGTGNTIY
TRBJ2-3 TRBV5-4 ASSPEPRTDTQY
TRBJ1-3 TRBV12-5 ASGPGQGSGNTIY
TRBJ1-3 TRBV11-2 ASNRGLGSGNTIY
TRBJ2-5 TRBV20-1 SASLGETQY
TRBJ1-1 TRBV9 ASSVGTAQMNTEAF
TRBJ2-3 TRBV9 ASSVDGRGTDTQY
TRBJ1-5 TRBV19 ASSPMGRGYSNQPQH
TRBJ1-4 TRBV25-1 ASSVGGHNEKLF